A single sample is the source of the 19 T cell receptor beta chains below, sequenced in a study of OX40 agonist ivuxolimab in advanced cancers. Profiling relied on immunoSEQ multiplex PCR, and the TCRdb table lists in-frame clones only, not all of them. The data contain more than 55,000 clones, approximately 83% of them singletons. Sequencing was performed on CD4+ or CD8+ T cells sorted from blood, taken in a trial of the OX40 agonist ivuxolimab. These receptors were collected from an adult with an advanced solid tumor such as melanoma, head and neck, liver or kidney cancer.

This clone has just a few counts. V gene TRBV11-3 combines with J gene TRBJ2-1, with 10 positions matching TRBD2. The junction had 7 bases not matched to a gene; V was cut back by 3 bases and J by 8 bases. This CDR3 contains 15 residues. Germline assignment: CDR1 SGHNT and CDR2 YENEEA. The CDR3 spells CASSFGLAGEDEQFF. The CDR3 DNA is TGTGCCAGCAGCTTCGGGCTAGCGGGAGAGGATGAGCAGTTCTTC.

V is TRBV5-1 and J is TRBJ2-5; weak D call: TRBD1 (5 bases). Germline V lookup: CDR1 SGHRS, CDR2 YFSETQ. This CDR3 has 14 amino acids. Trimming took 1 base from V and 2 from J, leaving 9 bases between them. CDR3 sequence reads: CASSLLGQQETQYF. The CDR3 DNA is TGCGCCAGCAGCTTGCTCGGACAACAAGAGACCCAGTACTTC.

This clone was found once. This sequence joins TRBV7-9 and TRBJ1-4; 11 bases line up with TRBD1. The length of the CDR3 is 16 residues. V dropped 0 bases and J dropped 4; count of bases not matched to a gene: 1. Germline V gene data show CDR1 as SEHNR and CDR2 as FQNEAQ (reference sequence). The CDR3 spells CASSLAGQGGNEKLFF. The CDR3 region has the DNA TGTGCCAGCAGCTTAGCGGGACAGGGGGGTAATGAAAAACTGTTTTTT.

The chain is built from TRBV13 and TRBJ2-1; D unclear. V lost 2 bases to trimming and J lost 0 bases, with 23 bases between them. The germline V gene has CDR1 PRHDT and CDR2 FYEKMQ (reference sequence). This CDR3 region has 20 residues. The CDR3 DNA reads TGTGCCAGCAGCTTACGGTTAACGGGTGTCTACTCGAACTCCTACAATGAGCAGTTCTTC. Its protein product is CASSLRLTGVYSNSYNEQFF. Combining the CDR3 with reference TRBV13 and TRBJ2-1 gives the whole variable domain AAGVIQSPRHLIKEKRETATLKCYPIPRHDTVYWYQQGPGQDPQFLISFYEKMQSDKGSIPDRFSAQQFSDYHSELNMSSLELGDSALYFCASSLRLTGVYSNSYNEQFFGPGTRLTVL.

The chain employs TRBV7-3 and TRBJ2-3; D possibly corresponds to TRBD1 (6 bases). Trimming shortened V by 6 bases and J by 0 bases, and 13 bases separated the two germline ends. The CDR3 length is 15 residues. From germline, CDR1 is SGHTA and CDR2 FQGTGA. The CDR3 loop reads CASSWTARSTDTQYF. The CDR3 DNA sequence: TGTGCCAGCAGTTGGACAGCCAGAAGCACAGATACGCAGTATTTT.

This clone was detected only a few times. This chain connects TRBV28 to TRBJ1-4; no firm D call. Germline-derived CDR1 and CDR2 are MDHEN and SYDVKM. The CDR3 has 16 residues. Trimming stripped 2 bases from V and 2 bases from J, with 12 bases between. The CDR3 DNA reads as TGTGCCAGCAGTTTAGGCATCCCCGGGACTAATGAAAAACTGTTTTTT. It encodes CASSLGIPGTNEKLFF.

The genes are TRBV18 and TRBJ2-7; no clear D. CDR3 length equals 11 residues. Trimming removed 4 bases from V and 6 bases from J, with 7 bases in between. Looked up from germline, CDR1 is KGHSH and CDR2 is LQKENI. The CDR3 region is CASSQGSEQYF. The CDR3 DNA follows: TGTGCCAGCTCACAGGGTTCCGAGCAGTACTTC.

The table lists this clone with a count of one. The genes are TRBV28 and TRBJ2-7, with 10 bases fitting TRBD1. The germline V gene encodes CDR1 MDHEN and CDR2 SYDVKM. The CDR3 sequence is 17 residues long. Losses at the gene ends were 4 bases for V and 3 bases for J; bases not matched to a gene: 12. CDR3 sequence (DNA): TGTGCCAGCAGTTCCCTGCCCCCGGGACAGGGGCTCTACGAGCAGTACTTC. Translation gives CASSSLPPGQGLYEQYF.

The chain joins TRBV4-1 to TRBJ1-5, with 8 nucleotides matching TRBD1. The CDR3 covers 15 residues. After removal of 2 bases from V and 9 bases from J, the junction contained 9 bases not matched to a gene. Germline lookup yields CDR1 MGHRA and CDR2 YSYEKL. Written as DNA, the CDR3 is TGCGCCAGCAGCCAAATAACAGGGGGTTTAGGGCCCCAGCATTTT. Translated, it gives CASSQITGGLGPQHF.

This rearrangement joins TRBV28 to TRBJ2-7, with D possibly being TRBD2 (6 bases). Germline loops: CDR1 MDHEN, CDR2 SYDVKM. The CDR3 sequence is 13 residues long. V was clipped by 4 bases and J by 2 bases, with 9 bases between them. Here the CDR3 reads CASSSGSTYEQYF. CDR3 DNA sequence: TGTGCCAGCAGTTCCGGGAGTACCTACGAGCAGTACTTC.

V is TRBV29-1 and J is TRBJ2-6; 8 nucleotides align to TRBD2. Germline V gene lookup returns CDR1 SQVTM and CDR2 ANQGSEA. Unmatched junction bases numbered 9, after V lost 6 bases and J lost 2 bases. CDR3 size: 16 residues. CDR3 sequence (DNA): TGCAGCGTAGTGGGACTAGGGGCCCCTGGGGCCAACGTCCTGACTTTC. Protein product: CSVVGLGAPGANVLTF.

The chain recombines TRBV6-1 with TRBJ1-5, with 7 bases that match TRBD1. The CDR3 extends over 15 amino acids. Germline V CDR1 and CDR2: MNHNS, SASEGT. The trim removed 8 bases at V and 5 bases at J, leaving 12 bases unmatched. The CDR3 DNA reads TGTGCCAGCGAACATCGCCTGCAGGGGGATCAGCCCCAGCATTTT. Its protein product is CASEHRLQGDQPQHF.

The chain carries TRBV7-9 and TRBJ2-3; 7 bases are shared with TRBD1. CDR1 and CDR2 (germline): SEHNR, FQNEAQ (reference sequence). This CDR3 has 18 amino acids. The J segment lost 0 bases and the V segment lost 4 bases, leaving 13 bases of the junction unmatched. This chain's CDR3 is CASSSHPGTASSTDTQYF. The CDR3 DNA follows: TGTGCCAGCAGCTCCCATCCCGGGACAGCCTCTAGCACAGATACGCAGTATTTT.

The chain uses TRBV19 and TRBJ2-4, with D perhaps matching TRBD1 (5 bases). The CDR3 loop spans 13 amino acids. V lost 6 bases, J lost 0 bases, and 6 bases lay in between. The germline CDR1 and CDR2 sequences are LNHDA and SQIVND (reference sequence). The CDR3: CASRGLAKNIQYF. The CDR3, as DNA: TGTGCCAGTAGGGGGCTAGCCAAAAACATTCAGTACTTC.

The V gene is TRBV10-3, the J gene TRBJ2-3; 7 bases line up with TRBD2. The CDR3 extends over 16 amino acids. CDR1 and CDR2 from the germline V gene are ENHRY and SYGVKD. V gave up 0 bases and J gave up 0 bases; unmatched junction bases: 3. CDR3 sequence: CAISESSGSSTDTQYF. CDR3 in DNA: TGTGCCATCAGTGAGTCTAGCGGGTCAAGCACAGATACGCAGTATTTT.

The chain uses TRBV9 and TRBJ2-2; D call uncertain. CDR3 size: 15 residues. V lost 2 bases and J lost 7, with 15 bases in between. Germline CDR1 reads SGDLS; CDR2 reads YYNGEE. CDR3 in amino acids: CASSVVSDGLGELFF. The CDR3 DNA is TGTGCCAGCAGCGTCGTTTCCGATGGTCTCGGGGAGCTGTTTTTT.

J is TRBJ2-7 and V is TRBV6-6; 8 positions agree with TRBD1. Germline V gene lookup returns CDR1 MNHNY and CDR2 SVGAGI (reference sequence). The CDR3 sequence is 14 residues long. Trimming took 6 bases from V and 2 from J; bases not matched to a gene: 6. CDR3 nucleotide sequence: TGTGCCAGCAGAAGGACAGGGATCCCCTACGAGCAGTACTTC. Its translation is CASRRTGIPYEQYF.

The genes are TRBV28 and TRBJ1-1; a weak D match, TRBD1 (6 bases). Germline CDR1 and CDR2: MDHEN and SYDVKM. CDR3 size: 13 residues. Trimming took 6 bases from V and 11 from J, leaving 19 bases between them. DNA of the CDR3: TGTGCCAGCAGCCCTGGACAGTCTCGCAGCGCTTTCTTT. It codes for CASSPGQSRSAFF.

V usage is TRBV19 and J usage is TRBJ2-3; a weak D match, TRBD2 (6 bases). Germline assignment: CDR1 LNHDA and CDR2 SQIVND (reference sequence). The CDR3 loop spans 13 amino acids. Trimming took off 7 bases at V and 5 bases at J, with 13 bases between the two ends. CDR3 residues: CASTQNSGDTQYF. The CDR3 nucleotides are TGTGCCAGTACCCAAAATAGCGGAGATACGCAGTATTTT.